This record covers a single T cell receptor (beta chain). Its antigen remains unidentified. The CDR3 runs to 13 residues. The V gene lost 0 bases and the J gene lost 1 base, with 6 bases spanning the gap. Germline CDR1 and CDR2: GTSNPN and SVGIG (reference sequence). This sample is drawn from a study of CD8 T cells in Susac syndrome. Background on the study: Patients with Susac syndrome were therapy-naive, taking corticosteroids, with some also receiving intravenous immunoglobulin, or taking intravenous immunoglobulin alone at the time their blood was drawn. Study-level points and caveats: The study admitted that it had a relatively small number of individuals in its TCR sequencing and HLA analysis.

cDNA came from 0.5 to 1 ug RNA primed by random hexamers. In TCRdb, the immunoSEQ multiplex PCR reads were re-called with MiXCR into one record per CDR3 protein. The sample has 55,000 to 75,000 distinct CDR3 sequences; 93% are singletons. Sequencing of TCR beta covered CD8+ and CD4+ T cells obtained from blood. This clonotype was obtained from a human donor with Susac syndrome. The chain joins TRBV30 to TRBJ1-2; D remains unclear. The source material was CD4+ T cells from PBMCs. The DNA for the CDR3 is TGTGCCTGGAGTGTTGGTCTTAACTATGGCTACACCTTC. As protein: CAWSVGLNYGYTF.